This T cell receptor beta chain was sequenced during a study of cytomegalovirus exposure and HLA in healthy donors. The CDR3 runs 18 residues. CDR1 is WNHNN and CDR2 is SYGVQD in the germline V gene (reference sequence). J lost 3 bases, V lost 3 bases, and 9 bases had no gene match. Vbeta (60) and Jbeta (13) primers were used in the PCR. Data came from immunoSEQ multiplex PCR; TCRdb stores just in-frame clones and leaves some out. Among just over 150,000 clones, 78% were seen once, and the ten largest hold 3% to 3.5%. The source of this sequence is a woman aged 35 to 49 in good health and CMV-seronegative. The chain employs TRBV10-1 and TRBJ1-6; 9 nucleotides match TRBD1. The material sequenced was PBMCs. The CDR3 protein is CASSDRDRELSYNSPLHF. The CDR3, as DNA: TGCGCCAGCAGTGACCGGGACAGGGAACTCAGCTATAATTCACCCCTCCACTTT.